A single TCR beta chain is shown here with its context. Its target is not known. This sample stems from a study of beta chain features in type 1 diabetes. Study findings and constraints: VDJ junctions from type 1 diabetes patients carried fewer insertions and larger deletions. It was possible that PCR favored shorter templates, equally so in patients and controls. A moderate, significant TCRB CDR3 shortening appeared in type 1 diabetes across four CD4+ subsets. The naive, central memory and Treg TCRB repertoires showed an apparent similarity that was greater among patients than among healthy donors.

V was shortened by 6 bases and J by 8 bases, with 20 bases between the two germline ends. The CDR3 totals 14 residues. Germline CDR1 LNHDA, CDR2 SQIVND (reference sequence). TCRB transcripts that were expressed got sequenced, as all of the isolated RNA had been reverse transcribed. TCRdb's table, derived via immunoSEQ multiplex PCR, lists solely in-frame clones and lacks some. The repertoire has hundreds of thousands of clones, under 15% of them found once; the top ten carry about 0.02%. The material sequenced was naive CD4+ T cells from blood. The rearrangement uses TRBV19 and TRBJ2-7; a weak D match, TRBD1 (6 bases). This clonotype was obtained from a man between 18 and 35 years old with type 1 diabetes. The CDR3 is CASSKQGGMIQQYF. CDR3 nucleotide sequence: TGTGCCAGTAGCAAACAGGGTGGGATGATCCAGCAGTACTTC. The full variable domain, its missing parts supplied by reference TRBV19 and TRBJ2-7, is DGGITQSPKYLFRKEGQNVTLSCEQNLNHDAMYWYRQDPGQGLRLIYYSQIVNDFQKGDIAEGYSVSREKKESFPLTVTSAQKNPTAFYLCASSKQGGMIQQYFGPGTRLTVT.